The 23 T cell receptor beta chains listed next were all sequenced from one sample in a study of blood T cell repertoires in COVID-19. Using immunoSEQ multiplex PCR, the repertoire was profiled, and TCRdb retains in-frame clones only, with some absent. The sample has tens of thousands of clones, roughly 87% seen once. The sequenced material came from peripheral blood. These receptors were taken from an elderly man with acute or convalescent COVID-19.

The CDR3 protein is CASSITRDINQPQHF. Here the CDR3 DNA reads TGTGCCAGTAGTATAACGAGGGACATCAATCAGCCCCAGCATTTT. The rearrangement uses TRBV19 and TRBJ1-5; TRBD1 might be the D (6 bases). The CDR3 sequence is 15 residues long. V was cut by 2 bases and J by 3 bases, with 11 bases left in between. The germline V gene has CDR1 LNHDA and CDR2 SQIVND (reference sequence).

CDR3 sequence (DNA): TGTGCCAGCAGTTTCCCGGGACAGGGGGCCGTAGGGTACTTC. Translation: CASSFPGQGAVGYF. The chain has TRBV28 and TRBJ2-5, with TRBD1 matching 12 bases. The germline V gene encodes CDR1 MDHEN and CDR2 SYDVKM. With 3 bases clipped from V and 13 bases from J, the junction kept 9 bases outside the gene matches. CDR3 length: 14 residues.

The chain carries TRBV27 and TRBJ1-5; 8 bases are a match to TRBD1. Germline V lookup: CDR1 MNHEY, CDR2 SMNVEV (reference sequence). The CDR3 extends over 15 amino acids. The junction had 13 bases not matched to a gene; V was cut back by 8 bases and J by 7 bases. CDR3 region: CASRQQGAGEQPQHF. In DNA, the CDR3 is TGTGCCAGCCGACAGCAGGGGGCTGGGGAACAGCCCCAGCATTTT.

This clone was seen just once. The genes are TRBV18 and TRBJ1-5; the D is unclear. V was pared by 0 bases and J by 8 bases, with 11 bases between. This CDR3 has 14 amino acids. Germline V lookup: CDR1 KGHSH, CDR2 LQKENI. The CDR3 is CASSPPGSREPQHF. CDR3 in DNA: TGTGCCAGCTCACCACCCGGATCGAGGGAGCCCCAGCATTTT.

The chain joins TRBV7-3 to TRBJ1-6, with D unclear. Germline V gene lookup returns CDR1 SGHTA and CDR2 FQGTGA. The CDR3 is 13 residues long. V was shortened by 5 bases and J by 10 bases, with 12 bases between the two germline ends. The CDR3 DNA follows: TGTGCCAGCAGCGAGCAGGCGAAGTCACCCCTCCACTTT. Translation: CASSEQAKSPLHF. Full variable domain (missing parts from reference TRBV7-3 and TRBJ1-6): GAGVSQTPSNKVTEKGKYVELRCDPISGHTALYWYRQSLGQGPEFLIYFQGTGAADDSGLPNDRFFAVRPEGSVSTLKIQRTERGDSAVYLCASSEQAKSPLHFGNGTRLTVT.

This clone has a single count. This chain uses TRBV4-2 with TRBJ2-3; possible D gene TRBD2, 7 bases. There are 15 residues in the CDR3. In germline, CDR1 is LGHNA, CDR2 YNFKEQ. Trimming left V 1 base short and J 2 bases short, with 10 bases between. The CDR3 region is CASSQAGGNTDTQYF. CDR3 nucleotides: TGTGCCAGCAGCCAAGCGGGGGGCAACACAGATACGCAGTATTTT.

This clone has more than one count but fewer than ten. The rearrangement joins TRBV29-1 to TRBJ1-1; D is undetermined. The CDR3 has 14 amino acids. V lost 6 bases, J lost 5 bases, and 19 bases lay in between. Germline CDR1 and CDR2: SQVTM and ANQGSEA. In DNA, the CDR3 is TGCAGCGTGGGGATGGGAGGGTTGATGACTGAAGCTTTCTTT. Translated, it gives CSVGMGGLMTEAFF.

CDR3 protein: CASSRAGGLQETQYF. CDR3 bases: TGTGCCAGCAGCAGAGCGGGGGGCCTCCAAGAGACCCAGTACTTC. V is TRBV2 and J is TRBJ2-5; 9 nucleotides agree with TRBD2. This CDR3 spans 15 amino acids. The germline V gene encodes CDR1 SNHLY and CDR2 FYNNEI. V dropped 6 bases and J dropped 1; count of bases not matched to a gene: 6. Using reference TRBV2 and TRBJ2-5 for the parts outside the CDR3, the full variable domain is EPEVTQTPSHQVTQMGQEVILRCVPISNHLYFYWYRQILGQKVEFLVSFYNNEISEKSEIFDDQFSVERPDGSNFTLKIRSTKLEDSAMYFCASSRAGGLQETQYFGPGTRLLVL.

V and J are TRBV30 and TRBJ1-3; D not resolved. Trimming pared 2 bases from V and 0 bases from J, leaving 5 bases between. The germline V gene encodes CDR1 GTSNPN and CDR2 SVGIG (reference sequence). The CDR3 sequence is 13 residues long. CDR3 loop: CAWSLSSGNTIYF. The CDR3 coding sequence is TGTGCCTGGAGTTTGAGCTCTGGAAACACCATATATTTT.

The rearrangement joins TRBV6-6 to TRBJ2-7, with 9 bases fitting TRBD1. Germline CDR1 and CDR2: MNHNY and SVGAGI (reference sequence). The CDR3 has 14 amino acids. Germline trimming cut 5 bases from V and 2 bases from J; bases unmatched to any gene: 4. The CDR3 region has the DNA TGTGCCAGCAGTGGTCGGGACAGGGCCTACGAGCAGTACTTC. Its protein is CASSGRDRAYEQYF.

This chain connects TRBV5-1 to TRBJ1-4, with D unclear. Germline V lookup: CDR1 SGHRS, CDR2 YFSETQ. Trimming pared 6 bases from V and 0 bases from J, leaving 6 bases between. This CDR3 has 13 amino acids. The CDR3 here is CASKQSTNEKLFF. The CDR3 DNA sequence: TGCGCCAGCAAGCAATCAACTAATGAAAAACTGTTTTTT.

In its sample, this clone was seen a few times. The chain links TRBV5-1 to TRBJ1-1; D possibly corresponds to TRBD1 (6 bases). CDR3 length: 13 residues. The V gene's germline CDR1 is SGHRS and CDR2 YFSETQ. Trimming left V 1 base short and J 5 bases short, with 9 bases between. CDR3 loop: CASSLQGLTEAFF. DNA for the CDR3: TGCGCCAGCAGCTTGCAGGGGTTAACTGAAGCTTTCTTT.

The chain uses TRBV5-5 and TRBJ2-3, with a tentative D call TRBD2 (6 bases). Deletions cut 0 bases from V and 0 bases from J, with 8 bases between. Germline values: CDR1 SGHKS, CDR2 YYEKEE (reference sequence). This CDR3 comprises 15 residues. The CDR3 loop reads CASSLVAVSTDTQYF. CDR3 in DNA: TGTGCCAGCAGCTTGGTAGCGGTTAGCACAGATACGCAGTATTTT.

This chain connects TRBV27 to TRBJ2-1; no reliable D call. Germline assignment: CDR1 MNHEY and CDR2 SMNVEV (reference sequence). Trimming removed 2 bases from V and 3 bases from J, with 11 bases in between. The CDR3 is 15 amino acids. CDR3 sequence: CASSLTGSGYNEQFF. CDR3 DNA: TGTGCCAGCAGTTTAACCGGTAGTGGCTACAATGAGCAGTTCTTC.

The chain has TRBV29-1 and TRBJ2-1; TRBD2 is a possible D gene (5 bases). Trimming took 4 bases from V and 8 from J, leaving 18 bases between them. There are 14 residues in the CDR3. Germline V gene sequence: CDR1 SQVTM, CDR2 ANQGSEA. The CDR3 DNA is TGCAGCGTTGCAATGGAGAGGACTGGGCATGAGCAGTTCTTC. The encoded protein is CSVAMERTGHEQFF.

There are a few counts of this clone. The V and J genes are TRBV4-2 and TRBJ2-3; 9 bases match TRBD2. Germline assignment: CDR1 LGHNA and CDR2 YNFKEQ. The J segment lost 2 bases and the V segment lost 2 bases, leaving 5 bases of the junction unmatched. CDR3 size: 16 residues. CDR3 sequence: CASSQSSGDPTDTQYF. CDR3 in DNA: TGTGCCAGCAGCCAATCTAGCGGGGATCCCACAGATACGCAGTATTTT.

The genes are TRBV5-4 and TRBJ2-1, with 7 bases matching TRBD1. Germline CDR1 is SGHNT and CDR2 is YYREEE (reference sequence). This CDR3 region has 12 residues. V lost 2 bases to trimming and J lost 13 bases; unmatched junction nucleotides: 6. The CDR3 reads CASSFSRQGQFF. CDR3 nucleotides: TGTGCCAGCAGCTTCTCGAGACAGGGCCAGTTCTTC.

The CDR3 nucleotides are TGTGCCAGTAGTATGGGGACAGGGGGAGAGACCCAGTACTTC. It yields the protein CASSMGTGGETQYF. The chain links TRBV19 to TRBJ2-5; 11 bases map to TRBD1. Germline V CDR1 and CDR2: LNHDA, SQIVND (reference sequence). With 3 bases clipped from V and 4 bases from J, the junction kept 1 base outside the gene matches. The CDR3 length is 14 residues. The whole variable domain, filled in from reference TRBV19 and TRBJ2-5, reads DGGITQSPKYLFRKEGQNVTLSCEQNLNHDAMYWYRQDPGQGLRLIYYSQIVNDFQKGDIAEGYSVSREKKESFPLTVTSAQKNPTAFYLCASSMGTGGETQYFGPGTRLLVL.

V usage is TRBV5-6 and J usage is TRBJ2-3; D possibly corresponds to TRBD2 (7 bases). Germline V gives CDR1 SGHDT, CDR2 YYEEEE. This CDR3 contains 12 residues. V shed 10 bases and J shed 2 bases, with 11 bases lying between them. The CDR3, as DNA: TGTGCCGGGGGGGCGAACACAGATACGCAGTATTTT. Protein: CAGGANTDTQYF.

The chain links TRBV11-2 to TRBJ1-1; 7 bases match TRBD1. The germline V gene encodes CDR1 SGHAT and CDR2 FQNNGV. There are 13 residues in the CDR3. The J segment lost 9 bases and the V segment lost 5 bases, leaving 9 bases of the junction unmatched. The CDR3 region has the DNA TGTGCCAGCAGCAAAACAGGGGCCCTAAAAGCTTTCTTT. Amino acid sequence: CASSKTGALKAFF.

Only one count was recorded for this clone. Written as DNA, the CDR3 is TGTGCCAGCAGCGTAGGACCGGGACAGGGGGCCTACGAGCAGTACTTC. This codes for CASSVGPGQGAYEQYF. The chain recombines TRBV9 with TRBJ2-7; 11 positions match TRBD1. The CDR3 runs to 16 residues. Unmatched junction bases numbered 4, after V lost 0 bases and J lost 2 bases. CDR1 SGDLS and CDR2 YYNGEE come from the germline V gene.

The rearrangement joins TRBV5-6 to TRBJ2-2, with TRBD2 matching 11 bases. CDR3 length equals 14 residues. J gave up 6 bases and V 3 bases, and 1 base lay outside the gene matches. Germline V gives CDR1 SGHDT, CDR2 YYEEEE. CDR3 residues: CASSSGLAAGELFF. The CDR3 DNA reads as TGTGCCAGCAGCTCGGGACTAGCGGCCGGGGAGCTGTTTTTT.

This chain joins TRBV5-5 and TRBJ2-1; D is unclear. This CDR3 is built from 15 residues. Deletions cut 4 bases from V and 0 bases from J, with 11 bases between. CDR1 and CDR2 from the germline V gene are SGHKS and YYEKEE (reference sequence). CDR3 residues: CASSTTASSYNEQFF. The CDR3 nucleotides read TGTGCCAGCAGCACGACTGCTAGCTCCTACAATGAGCAGTTCTTC.